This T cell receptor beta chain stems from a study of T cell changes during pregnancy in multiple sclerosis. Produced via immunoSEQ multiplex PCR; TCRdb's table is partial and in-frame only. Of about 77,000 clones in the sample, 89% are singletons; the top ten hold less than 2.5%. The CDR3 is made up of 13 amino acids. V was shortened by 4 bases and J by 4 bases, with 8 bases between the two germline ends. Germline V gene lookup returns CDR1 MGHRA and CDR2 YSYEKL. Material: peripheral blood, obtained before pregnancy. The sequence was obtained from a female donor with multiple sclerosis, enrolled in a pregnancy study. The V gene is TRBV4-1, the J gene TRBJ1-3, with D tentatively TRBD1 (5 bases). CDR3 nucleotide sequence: TGCGCCAGCAGCCCGGGGGAGGGAAACACCATATATTTT. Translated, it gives CASSPGEGNTIYF.